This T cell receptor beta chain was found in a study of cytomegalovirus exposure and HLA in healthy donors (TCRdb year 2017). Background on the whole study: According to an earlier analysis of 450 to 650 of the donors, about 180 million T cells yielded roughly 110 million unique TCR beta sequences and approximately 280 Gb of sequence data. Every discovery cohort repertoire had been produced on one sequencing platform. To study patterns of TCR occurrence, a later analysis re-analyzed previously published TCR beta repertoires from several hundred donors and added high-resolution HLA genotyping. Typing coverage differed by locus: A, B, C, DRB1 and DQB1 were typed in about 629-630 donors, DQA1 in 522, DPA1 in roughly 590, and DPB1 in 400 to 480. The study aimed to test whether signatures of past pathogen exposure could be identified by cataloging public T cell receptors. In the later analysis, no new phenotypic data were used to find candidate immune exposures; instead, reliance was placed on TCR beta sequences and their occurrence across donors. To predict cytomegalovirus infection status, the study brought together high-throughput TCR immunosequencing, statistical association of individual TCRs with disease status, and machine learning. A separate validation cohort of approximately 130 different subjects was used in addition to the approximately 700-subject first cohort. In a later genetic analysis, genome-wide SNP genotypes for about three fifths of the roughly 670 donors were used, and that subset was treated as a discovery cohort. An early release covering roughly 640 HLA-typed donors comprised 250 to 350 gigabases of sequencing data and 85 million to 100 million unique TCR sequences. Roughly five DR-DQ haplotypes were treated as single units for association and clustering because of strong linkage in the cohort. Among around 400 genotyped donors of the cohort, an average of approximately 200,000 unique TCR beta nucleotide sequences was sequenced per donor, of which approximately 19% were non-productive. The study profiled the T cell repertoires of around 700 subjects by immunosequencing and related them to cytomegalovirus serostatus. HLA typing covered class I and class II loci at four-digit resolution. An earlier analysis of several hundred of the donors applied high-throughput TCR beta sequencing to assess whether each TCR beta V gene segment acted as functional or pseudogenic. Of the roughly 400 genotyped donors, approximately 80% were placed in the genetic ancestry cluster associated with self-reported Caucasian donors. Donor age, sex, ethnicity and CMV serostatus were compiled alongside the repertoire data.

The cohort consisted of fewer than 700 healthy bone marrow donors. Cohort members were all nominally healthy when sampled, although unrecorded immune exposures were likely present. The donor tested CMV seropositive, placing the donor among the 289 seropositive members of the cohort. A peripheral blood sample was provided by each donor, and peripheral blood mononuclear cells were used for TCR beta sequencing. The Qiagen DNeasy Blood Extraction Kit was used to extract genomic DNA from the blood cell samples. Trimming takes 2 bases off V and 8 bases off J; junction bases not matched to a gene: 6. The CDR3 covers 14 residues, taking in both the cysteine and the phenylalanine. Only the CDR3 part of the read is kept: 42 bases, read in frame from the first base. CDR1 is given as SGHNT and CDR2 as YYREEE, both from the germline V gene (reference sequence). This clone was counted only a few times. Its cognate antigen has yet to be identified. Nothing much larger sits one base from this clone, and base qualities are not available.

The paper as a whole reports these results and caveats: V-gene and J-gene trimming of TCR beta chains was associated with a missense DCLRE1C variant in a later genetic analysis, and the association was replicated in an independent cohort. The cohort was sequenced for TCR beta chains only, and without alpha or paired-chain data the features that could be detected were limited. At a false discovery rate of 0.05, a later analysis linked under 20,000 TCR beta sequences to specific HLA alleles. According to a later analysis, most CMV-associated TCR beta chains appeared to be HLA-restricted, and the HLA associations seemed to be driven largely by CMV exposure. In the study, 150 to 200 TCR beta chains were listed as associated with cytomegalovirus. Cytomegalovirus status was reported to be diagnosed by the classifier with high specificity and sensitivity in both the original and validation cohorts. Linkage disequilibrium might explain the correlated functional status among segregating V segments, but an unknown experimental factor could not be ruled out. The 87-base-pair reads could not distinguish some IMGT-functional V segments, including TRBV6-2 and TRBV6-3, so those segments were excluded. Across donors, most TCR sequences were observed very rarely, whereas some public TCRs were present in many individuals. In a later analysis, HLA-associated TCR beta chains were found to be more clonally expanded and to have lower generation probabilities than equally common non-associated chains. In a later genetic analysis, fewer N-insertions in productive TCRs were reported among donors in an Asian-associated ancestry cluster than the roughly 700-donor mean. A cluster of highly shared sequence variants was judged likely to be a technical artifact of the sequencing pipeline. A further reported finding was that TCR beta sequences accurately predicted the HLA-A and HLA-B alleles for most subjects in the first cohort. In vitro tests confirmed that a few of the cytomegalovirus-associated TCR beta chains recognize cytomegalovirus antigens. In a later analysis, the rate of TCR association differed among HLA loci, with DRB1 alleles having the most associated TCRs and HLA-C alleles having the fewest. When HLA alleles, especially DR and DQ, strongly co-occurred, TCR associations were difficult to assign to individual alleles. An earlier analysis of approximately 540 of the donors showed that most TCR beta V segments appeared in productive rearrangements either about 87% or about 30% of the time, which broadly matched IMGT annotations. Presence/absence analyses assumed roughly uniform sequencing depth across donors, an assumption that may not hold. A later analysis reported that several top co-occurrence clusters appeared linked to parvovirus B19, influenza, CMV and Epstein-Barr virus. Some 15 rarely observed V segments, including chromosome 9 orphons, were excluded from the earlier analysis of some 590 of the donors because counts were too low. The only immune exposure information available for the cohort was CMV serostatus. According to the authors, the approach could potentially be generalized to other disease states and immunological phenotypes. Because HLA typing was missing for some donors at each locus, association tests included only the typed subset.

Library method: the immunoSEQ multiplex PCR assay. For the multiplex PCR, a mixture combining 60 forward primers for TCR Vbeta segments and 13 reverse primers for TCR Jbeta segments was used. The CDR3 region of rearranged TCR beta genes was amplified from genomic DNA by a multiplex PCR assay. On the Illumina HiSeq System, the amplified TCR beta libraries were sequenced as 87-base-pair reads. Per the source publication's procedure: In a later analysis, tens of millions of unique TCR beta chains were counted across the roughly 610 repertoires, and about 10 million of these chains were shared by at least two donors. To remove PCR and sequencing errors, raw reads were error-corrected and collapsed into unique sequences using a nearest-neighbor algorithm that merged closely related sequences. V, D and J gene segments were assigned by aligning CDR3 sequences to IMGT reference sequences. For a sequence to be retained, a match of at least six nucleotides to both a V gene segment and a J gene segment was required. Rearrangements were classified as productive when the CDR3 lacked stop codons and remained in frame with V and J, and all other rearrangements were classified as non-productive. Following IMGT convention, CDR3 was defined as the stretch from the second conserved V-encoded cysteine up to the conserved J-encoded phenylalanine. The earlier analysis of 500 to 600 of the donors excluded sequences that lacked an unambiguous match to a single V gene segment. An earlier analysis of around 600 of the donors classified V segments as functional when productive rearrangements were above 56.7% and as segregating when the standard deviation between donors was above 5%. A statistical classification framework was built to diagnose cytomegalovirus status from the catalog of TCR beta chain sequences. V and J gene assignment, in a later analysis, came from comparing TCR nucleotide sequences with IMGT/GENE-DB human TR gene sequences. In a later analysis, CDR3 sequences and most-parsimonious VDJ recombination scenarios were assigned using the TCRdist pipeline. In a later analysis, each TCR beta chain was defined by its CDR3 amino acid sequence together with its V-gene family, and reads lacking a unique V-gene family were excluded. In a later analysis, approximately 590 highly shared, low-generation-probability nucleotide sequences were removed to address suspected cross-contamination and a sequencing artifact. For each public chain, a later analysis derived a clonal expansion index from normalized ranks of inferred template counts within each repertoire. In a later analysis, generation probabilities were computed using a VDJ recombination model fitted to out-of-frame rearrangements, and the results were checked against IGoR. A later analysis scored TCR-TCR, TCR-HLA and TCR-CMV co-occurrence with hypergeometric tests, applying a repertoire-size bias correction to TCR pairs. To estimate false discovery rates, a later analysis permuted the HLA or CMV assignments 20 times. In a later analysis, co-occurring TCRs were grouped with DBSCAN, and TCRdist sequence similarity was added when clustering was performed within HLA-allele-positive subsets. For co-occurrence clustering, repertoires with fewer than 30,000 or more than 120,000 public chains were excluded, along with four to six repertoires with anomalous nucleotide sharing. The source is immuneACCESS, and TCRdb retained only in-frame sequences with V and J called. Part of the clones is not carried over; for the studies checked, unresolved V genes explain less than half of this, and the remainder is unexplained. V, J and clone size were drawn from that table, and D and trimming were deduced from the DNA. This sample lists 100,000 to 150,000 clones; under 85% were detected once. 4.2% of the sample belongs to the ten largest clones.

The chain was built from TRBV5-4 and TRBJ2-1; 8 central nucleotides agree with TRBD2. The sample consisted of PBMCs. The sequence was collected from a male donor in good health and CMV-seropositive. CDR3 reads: CASSFSGGVDEQFF. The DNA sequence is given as TGTGCCAGCAGCTTCAGCGGGGGAGTCGATGAGCAGTTCTTC.